This T cell receptor beta chain was profiled in a study of blood T cell repertoires in COVID-19. Sequencing used immunoSEQ multiplex PCR; TCRdb keeps in-frame clones, though not all of them. The data hold 130,000 to 150,000 clones, with around 87% observed a single time. The V end was cut by 5 bases, the J end by 8 bases, with 10 bases between. The CDR3 length is 12 residues. CDR1 is SEHNR, CDR2 FQNEAQ, per germline (reference sequence). The sample holds a few counts of this clone. The sequencing input was PBMCs or T cells enriched from blood (not recorded which). This receptor was taken from a woman aged 25 to 45 with acute COVID-19. The rearrangement uses TRBV7-9 and TRBJ2-1; D is possibly TRBD2 (6 bases). Here the CDR3 DNA reads TGTGCCAGCAGCGAAGGGAGGTATGAGCAGTTCTTC. Translating gives CASSEGRYEQFF.